These T cell receptor beta chains were read from a single sample in a study of monozygotic twins with inflammatory bowel disease. TCRdb re-called the 5' RACE reads and shows each CDR3 protein once, DNA omitted. The table for this sample gives about 160,000 distinct CDR3 sequences. Input material: blood. These receptors were obtained from a human donor with ulcerative colitis or Crohn's disease, or a healthy co-twin of an affected twin (not recorded which). Each CDR3 is given with its conserved first and last residue. The size of a clone is reported for some rows only, either as once, few or many, or as a class for expanded clones.

cdr3_aa: CASSLGAGPGDEQYF
clone_size: -
j_call: TRBJ2-7
v_call: TRBV7-9

cdr3_aa: CASSQRDLEAFF
clone_size: -
j_call: TRBJ1-1
v_call: TRBV3-1

cdr3_aa: CASSIDNMNTEAFF
clone_size: -
j_call: TRBJ1-1
v_call: TRBV5-1

cdr3_aa: CASSTTGPEAFF
clone_size: -
j_call: TRBJ1-1
v_call: TRBV11-1

cdr3_aa: CSARDSYNEQFF
clone_size: -
j_call: TRBJ2-1
v_call: TRBV20-1

cdr3_aa: CASSLEGARAGETQYF
clone_size: -
j_call: TRBJ2-5
v_call: TRBV7-2

cdr3_aa: CATSRGLASSTDTQYF
clone_size: -
j_call: TRBJ2-3
v_call: TRBV15

cdr3_aa: CASSFFPAGYNEQFF
clone_size: -
j_call: TRBJ2-1
v_call: TRBV7-3

cdr3_aa: CSARENRGLGRETQYF
clone_size: -
j_call: TRBJ2-5
v_call: TRBV20-1

cdr3_aa: CAISESLDTGDTQYF
clone_size: -
j_call: TRBJ2-3
v_call: TRBV10-3

cdr3_aa: CASSSSLGYTF
clone_size: -
j_call: TRBJ1-2
v_call: TRBV6-5

cdr3_aa: CASRPTGQGQPQHF
clone_size: -
j_call: TRBJ1-5
v_call: TRBV12-3/TRBV12-4

cdr3_aa: CATSTNPGQGHYNEQFF
clone_size: -
j_call: TRBJ2-1
v_call: TRBV24-1

cdr3_aa: CASSSNRQWVQFF
clone_size: -
j_call: TRBJ2-1
v_call: TRBV12-3/TRBV12-4

cdr3_aa: CASSLDGTLNYEQYF
clone_size: -
j_call: TRBJ2-7
v_call: TRBV11-3

cdr3_aa: CASSPAADRGLCEQYF
clone_size: -
j_call: TRBJ2-7
v_call: TRBV12-3/TRBV12-4

cdr3_aa: CASSLRAGENTQYF
clone_size: -
j_call: TRBJ2-3
v_call: TRBV7-2

cdr3_aa: CASSLSVGEETQYF
clone_size: -
j_call: TRBJ2-5
v_call: TRBV5-1

cdr3_aa: CASKKGGPQETQYF
clone_size: -
j_call: TRBJ2-5
v_call: TRBV19

cdr3_aa: CSASPDPYNSPLHF
clone_size: -
j_call: TRBJ1-6
v_call: TRBV20-1

cdr3_aa: CASSMSGGGTEAFF
clone_size: -
j_call: TRBJ1-1
v_call: TRBV9

cdr3_aa: CSAGTENDYGYTF
clone_size: -
j_call: TRBJ1-2
v_call: TRBV29-1

cdr3_aa: CSALAGTGVRGYTF
clone_size: -
j_call: TRBJ1-2
v_call: TRBV20-1

cdr3_aa: CASSFQGVDIQYF
clone_size: -
j_call: TRBJ2-4
v_call: TRBV12-3/TRBV12-4

cdr3_aa: CASSVDGGSYNEQFF
clone_size: -
j_call: TRBJ2-1
v_call: TRBV2

cdr3_aa: CASSQGDEQYF
clone_size: -
j_call: TRBJ2-7
v_call: TRBV3-1

cdr3_aa: CASSPHTGPRGEKLFF
clone_size: -
j_call: TRBJ1-4
v_call: TRBV14

cdr3_aa: CASSLTDDEQYF
clone_size: -
j_call: TRBJ2-7
v_call: TRBV5-1

cdr3_aa: CASSPQSGGGQPQHF
clone_size: -
j_call: TRBJ1-5
v_call: TRBV18

cdr3_aa: CSARGTRVYGYTF
clone_size: -
j_call: TRBJ1-2
v_call: TRBV20-1

cdr3_aa: CSAKADNRYKDEQFF
clone_size: medium-sized
j_call: TRBJ2-1
v_call: TRBV20-1

cdr3_aa: CASSSRDRNTDTQYF
clone_size: -
j_call: TRBJ2-3
v_call: TRBV6-5

cdr3_aa: CATSRGSWTGVETQYF
clone_size: -
j_call: TRBJ2-5
v_call: TRBV15

cdr3_aa: CASSPRPGTPHEQYF
clone_size: -
j_call: TRBJ2-7
v_call: TRBV5-1

cdr3_aa: CASSTGDPHNEQFF
clone_size: -
j_call: TRBJ2-1
v_call: TRBV7-9

cdr3_aa: CASSPLPRSYEQYF
clone_size: -
j_call: TRBJ2-7
v_call: TRBV27

cdr3_aa: CASSEGYSNSNQPQHF
clone_size: -
j_call: TRBJ1-5
v_call: TRBV6-1

cdr3_aa: CSARALAGVPKQYF
clone_size: -
j_call: TRBJ2-7
v_call: TRBV20-1

cdr3_aa: CASTGTGSYNEQFF
clone_size: -
j_call: TRBJ2-1
v_call: TRBV19

cdr3_aa: CASSSWTSSYNEQFF
clone_size: -
j_call: TRBJ2-1
v_call: TRBV5-1

cdr3_aa: CASSLRLAGVNEQFF
clone_size: -
j_call: TRBJ2-1
v_call: TRBV5-1

cdr3_aa: CASSQDGGETEAFF
clone_size: -
j_call: TRBJ1-1
v_call: TRBV4-1

cdr3_aa: CASSPGTGGGYGYTF
clone_size: -
j_call: TRBJ1-2
v_call: TRBV4-3

cdr3_aa: CASSLATAIQETQYF
clone_size: -
j_call: TRBJ2-5
v_call: TRBV12-3/TRBV12-4

cdr3_aa: CSARKRTSYSYNEQFF
clone_size: -
j_call: TRBJ2-1
v_call: TRBV20-1

cdr3_aa: CASRKLWSGDQQAGANVLTF
clone_size: -
j_call: TRBJ2-6
v_call: TRBV25-1

cdr3_aa: CASSLFGGPNYEQYF
clone_size: -
j_call: TRBJ2-7
v_call: TRBV11-2

cdr3_aa: CASSYFHRGAEAFF
clone_size: -
j_call: TRBJ1-1
v_call: TRBV6-5

cdr3_aa: CASSLVRAGTYNEQFF
clone_size: -
j_call: TRBJ2-1
v_call: TRBV5-1

cdr3_aa: CASSPGLDADTQYF
clone_size: -
j_call: TRBJ2-3
v_call: TRBV18

cdr3_aa: CASSPRTEANEKLFF
clone_size: -
j_call: TRBJ1-4
v_call: TRBV19

cdr3_aa: CSVRTGGWYTEAFF
clone_size: -
j_call: TRBJ1-1
v_call: TRBV20-1

cdr3_aa: CASSLVPEYEQYF
clone_size: -
j_call: TRBJ2-7
v_call: TRBV5-1

cdr3_aa: CASSRSGTGEFYGYTF
clone_size: -
j_call: TRBJ1-2
v_call: TRBV3-1